The 5 T cell receptor beta chains listed next were all sequenced from one sample in a study of OX40 agonist ivuxolimab in advanced cancers. Libraries were made using the immunoSEQ multiplex PCR assay. TCRdb took over this immuneACCESS table, retaining in-frame rearrangements with V and J assigned. Such tables are incomplete; in checked studies, under half of the missing clones stem from an unresolved V gene, and the remainder is unexplained. Recorded for this sample are 55,000 to 85,000 clones; around 85% of them occurred a single time. Around 0.75% of the sample is held by the ten biggest clonotypes. The sequencing here drew on CD4+ or CD8+ T cells sorted from blood, taken in a trial of the OX40 agonist ivuxolimab. Source of these receptors: an adult with an advanced solid tumor such as melanoma, head and neck, liver or kidney cancer.

This chain connects TRBV5-1 to TRBJ2-5, with a tentative D call TRBD1 (6 bases). From germline, CDR1 is SGHRS and CDR2 YFSETQ. The CDR3 is 14 residues long. The V end was cut by 0 bases, the J end by 6 bases, with 12 bases between. The CDR3 DNA sequence: TGCGCCAGCAGCTTGGACAGGGTATGGAAGACCCAGTACTTC. Its translation is CASSLDRVWKTQYF.

The rearrangement joins TRBV2 to TRBJ2-3, with D maybe TRBD2 (5 bases). The CDR3 has 14 residues. Germline V gene lookup returns CDR1 SNHLY and CDR2 FYNNEI. Trimming cost V 7 bases and J 2 bases, with 13 bases left between them. CDR3 DNA: TGTGCCAGCACGAGGGTTGGAGTCACAGATACGCAGTATTTT. Its protein is CASTRVGVTDTQYF. Looking up the rest from reference TRBV2 and TRBJ2-3 gives the full variable domain: EPEVTQTPSHQVTQMGQEVILRCVPISNHLYFYWYRQILGQKVEFLVSFYNNEISEKSEIFDDQFSVERPDGSNFTLKIRSTKLEDSAMYFCASTRVGVTDTQYFGPGTRLTVL.

This clone was observed once. The chain combines TRBV27 with TRBJ2-5, with 11 nucleotides matching TRBD2. Losses at the gene ends were 6 bases for V and 2 bases for J; bases not matched to a gene: 5. Germline CDR1 and CDR2: MNHEY and SMNVEV (reference sequence). The CDR3 is 15 residues long. DNA of the CDR3: TGTGCCAGCAGCGGACTAGCGGGTGGGCAAGAGACCCAGTACTTC. Encoded protein: CASSGLAGGQETQYF.

The chain carries TRBV30 and TRBJ2-1; 7 bases match TRBD2. CDR3 length: 13 residues. Germline V gene data show CDR1 as GTSNPN and CDR2 as SVGIG (reference sequence). With V trimmed by 8 bases and J by 6 bases, 10 bases remained unmatched. The CDR3 loop is CALGRELGNEQFF. The CDR3 coding sequence is TGTGCCCTAGGGCGGGAGTTGGGCAATGAGCAGTTCTTC.

The rearrangement links TRBV18 to TRBJ1-1; D remains unclear. CDR3 length: 14 residues. With 3 bases removed from V and 1 base from J, the gap between germline ends came to 9 bases. Per germline, CDR1 KGHSH and CDR2 LQKENI. The chain's CDR3 is CASSPDTPNTEAFF. The CDR3 DNA reads TGTGCCAGCTCACCCGACACCCCGAACACTGAAGCTTTCTTT.